The present entry profiles one TCR beta chain with its context. Its antigen is currently unknown. The sample contains more than one DNA sequence encoding this CDR3. Prior autoimmune disease or systemic immunosuppression barred patients. The data were taken from a study of OX40 agonist ivuxolimab in advanced cancers. On the study more broadly: Ivuxolimab, which is an agonistic anti-OX40 (CD134) antibody, was administered to the patients. Age averaged roughly 60 years (range roughly 20 to 90), and approximately 80% were male. The study, taken as a whole, reports: Clonal expansion by week 6 occurred in CD4+ and CD8+ blood T cells (at 0.1 to 3.0 mg/kg).

Here immunoSEQ multiplex PCR was the method, and the copy in TCRdb shows in-frame clones only, minus some. The table shows around 81,000 clones, with around 89% occurring only once. Germline assignment: CDR1 MDHEN and CDR2 SYDVKM. V lost 5 bases, J lost 4 bases, and 11 bases lay in between. There are 13 residues in the CDR3. The sequences come from CD4+ or CD8+ T cells sorted from blood, collected in a trial of the OX40 agonist ivuxolimab. The V gene is TRBV28, the J gene TRBJ2-5; D assignment may be TRBD1 or TRBD2 (5 bases each). This TCR came from an adult with an advanced solid tumor such as melanoma, head and neck, liver or kidney cancer. The CDR3 is CASSPGTPETQYF. The CDR3 bases are TGTGCCAGCAGTCCTGGGACCCCAGAGACCCAGTACTTC.